This T cell receptor beta chain was identified during a study of a mutant IDH1 vaccine in newly diagnosed glioma. Study context: Treated patients showed a male proportion of roughly 62%, a female proportion of 37.5%, and a mean age of approximately 40 years.

V shed 0 bases and J shed 3 bases, with 6 bases lying between them. The V gene's germline CDR1 is KGHSH and CDR2 LQKENI. The CDR3 consists of 14 residues. The sample's time point: baseline, week 1 (first vaccination visit). Treatment in this sample: pre-vaccination baseline after standard-of-care therapy. The donors had new WHO grade 3 or 4 astrocytomas; these were IDH1-mutant and ATRX-lost. Libraries were prepared by immunoSEQ multiplex PCR; TCRdb keeps only in-frame clonotypes and omits some of them. Seen here are some 95,000 clones, about four fifths observed once, and the top ten hold 7.5%. The chain combines TRBV18 with TRBJ2-1, with D perhaps TRBD2 (5 bases). Sequenced here: PBMCs, sampled from a glioma patient treated with radiotherapy, temozolomide or both. The TCR sequence derives from a middle-aged man with glioma. This chain's CDR3 is CASSPPGSYNEQFF. Written as DNA, the CDR3 is TGTGCCAGCTCACCACCGGGGAGCTACAATGAGCAGTTCTTC. Together with reference TRBV18 and TRBJ2-1, the CDR3 gives the full variable domain: NAGVMQNPRHLVRRRGQEARLRCSPMKGHSHVYWYRQLPEEGLKFMVYLQKENIIDESGMPKERFSAEFPKEGPSILRIQQVVRGDSAAYFCASSPPGSYNEQFFGPGTRLTVL.